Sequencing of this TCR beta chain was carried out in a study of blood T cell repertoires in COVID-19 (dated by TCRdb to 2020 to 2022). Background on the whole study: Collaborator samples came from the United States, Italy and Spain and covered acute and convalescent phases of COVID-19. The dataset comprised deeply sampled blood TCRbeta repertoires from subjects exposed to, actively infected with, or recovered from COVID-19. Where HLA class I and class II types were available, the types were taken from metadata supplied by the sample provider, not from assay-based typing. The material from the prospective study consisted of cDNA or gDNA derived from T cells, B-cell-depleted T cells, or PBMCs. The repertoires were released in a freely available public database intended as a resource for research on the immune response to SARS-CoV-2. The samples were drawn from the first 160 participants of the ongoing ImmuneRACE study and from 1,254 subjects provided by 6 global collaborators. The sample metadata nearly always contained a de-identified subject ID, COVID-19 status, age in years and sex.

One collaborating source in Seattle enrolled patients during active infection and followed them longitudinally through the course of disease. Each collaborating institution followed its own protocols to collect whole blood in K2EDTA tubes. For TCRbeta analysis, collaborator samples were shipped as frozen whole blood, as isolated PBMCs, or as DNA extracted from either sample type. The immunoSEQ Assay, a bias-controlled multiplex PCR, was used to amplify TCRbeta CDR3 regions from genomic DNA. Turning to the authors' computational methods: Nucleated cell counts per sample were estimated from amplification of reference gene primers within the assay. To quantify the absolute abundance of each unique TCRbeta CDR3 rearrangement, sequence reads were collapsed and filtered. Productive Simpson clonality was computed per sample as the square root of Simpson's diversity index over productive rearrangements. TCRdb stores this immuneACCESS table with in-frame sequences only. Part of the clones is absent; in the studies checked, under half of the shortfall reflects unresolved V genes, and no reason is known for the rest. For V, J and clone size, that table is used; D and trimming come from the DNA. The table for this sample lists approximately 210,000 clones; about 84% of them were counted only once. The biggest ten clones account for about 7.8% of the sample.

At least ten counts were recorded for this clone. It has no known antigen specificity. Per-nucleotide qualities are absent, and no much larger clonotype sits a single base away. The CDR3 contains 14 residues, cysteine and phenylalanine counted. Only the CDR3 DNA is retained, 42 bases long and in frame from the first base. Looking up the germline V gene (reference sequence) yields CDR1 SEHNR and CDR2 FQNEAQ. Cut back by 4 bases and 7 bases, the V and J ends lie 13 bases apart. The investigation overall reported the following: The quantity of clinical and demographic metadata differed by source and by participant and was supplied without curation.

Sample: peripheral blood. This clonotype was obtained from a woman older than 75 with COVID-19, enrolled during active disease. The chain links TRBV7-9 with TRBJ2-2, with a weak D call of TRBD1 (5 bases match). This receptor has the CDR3 CASSWGLPGGELFF. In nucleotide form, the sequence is TGTGCCAGCAGCTGGGGCCTCCCCGGCGGGGAGCTGTTTTTT.